These 9 T cell receptor beta chains originate from one sample sequenced in a study of identical twins. A single record per CDR3 protein comes from TCRdb applying MiXCR to the 5' RACE reads. The sample records some 660,000 distinct CDR3 sequences, 8.5% to 9% being singletons. These data also featured in a second study, about yellow fever vaccine responses in identical twins.

The sequenced sample was PBMCs. Every receptor here comes from a woman between 18 and 29 years old in good health.

This clonotype showed up just a few times. The J gene is TRBJ2-4, the V gene TRBV29-1; D gene unclear. The ends were cut back, 1 base at V and 0 bases at J, with 7 bases in the middle. CDR1 is SQVTM and CDR2 is ANQGSEA in the germline V gene. The length of the CDR3 is 14 residues. Here the CDR3 reads CSVEGGLAKNIQYF. CDR3 DNA sequence: TGCAGCGTTGAAGGCGGTCTAGCCAAAAACATTCAGTACTTC.

This clonotype was seen ten or more times. The chain recombines TRBV27 with TRBJ2-3, with D perhaps matching TRBD1 (6 bases). CDR3 length: 15 amino acids. Germline-derived CDR1 and CDR2 are MNHEY and SMNVEV (reference sequence). The ends were cut back, 3 bases at V and 2 bases at J, with 12 bases in the middle. CDR3 loop: CASSFLDRATDTQYF. CDR3 sequence (DNA): TGTGCCAGCAGTTTTTTGGACAGAGCCACAGATACGCAGTATTTT.

The chain combines TRBV12-3 or TRBV12-4 with TRBJ2-1; unclear D gene. There are 13 residues in the CDR3. V was trimmed by 3 bases and J by 8 bases, leaving 11 bases between them. CDR3 sequence reads: CASSLAPRDEQFF. CDR3 nucleotide sequence: TGTGCCAGCAGTTTGGCCCCTAGGGATGAGCAGTTCTTC.

In this sample, this clonotype turned up a few times. The chain is built from TRBV6-2 or TRBV6-3 and TRBJ2-1, with 9 bases identical to TRBD1. With V trimmed by 6 bases and J by 3 bases, 3 bases remained unmatched. CDR1 is MNHEY and CDR2 is SVGEGT in the germline V gene. The CDR3 runs to 14 residues. The CDR3 spells CASRSDRGYNEQFF. In DNA, the CDR3 is TGTGCCAGCAGATCGGACAGGGGCTACAATGAGCAGTTCTTC.

The V gene is TRBV4-2, the J gene TRBJ2-1; possibly TRBD1 or TRBD2 for D (5 bases each). V lost 0 bases and J 4 bases, leaving 13 bases between the germline ends. This CDR3 is built from 16 residues. Germline values: CDR1 LGHNA, CDR2 YNFKEQ. The CDR3, as DNA: TGTGCCAGCAGCCAAGACCCGGGACCGGCATACAATGAGCAGTTCTTC. Translation gives CASSQDPGPAYNEQFF.

This clonotype was recorded at least ten times. The rearrangement uses TRBV20-1 and TRBJ2-7, with D perhaps matching TRBD2 (5 bases). Trimming left V 3 bases short and J 7 bases short, with 19 bases between. The germline gives CDR1 DFQATT, CDR2 SNEGSKA (reference sequence). The CDR3 has 14 amino acids. The CDR3 nucleotides are TGCAGTGCTAGTGGATATCGGGATTTTGGGGAGCAGTACTTC. It encodes CSASGYRDFGEQYF.

The V call is TRBV27, the J call TRBJ2-5; D unclear. Germline V CDR1 and CDR2: MNHEY, SMNVEV (reference sequence). Trimming cost V 2 bases and J 5 bases, with 9 bases left between them. The CDR3 has 13 residues. Here the CDR3 reads CASSLGRIETQYF. CDR3 DNA: TGTGCCAGCAGTTTAGGCAGGATTGAGACCCAGTACTTC.

The chain employs TRBV4-3 and TRBJ2-1, with TRBD2 matching over 9 bases. Germline CDR1 is LGHNA and CDR2 is YSLEER. V lost 0 bases to trimming and J lost 7 bases; unmatched junction nucleotides: 13. CDR3 length: 18 residues. The CDR3 bases are TGCGCCAGCAGCCAAGAAGCCCTAATAGCGGGAGTCCTAAATGAGCAGTTCTTC. As protein: CASSQEALIAGVLNEQFF.

This clonotype was found a few times. The chain recombines TRBV4-1 with TRBJ2-7; 8 bases align to TRBD2. CDR1 MGHRA and CDR2 YSYEKL come from the germline V gene. This CDR3 is built from 17 residues. V lost 0 bases to trimming and J lost 4 bases; unmatched junction nucleotides: 11. CDR3 sequence (DNA): TGCGCCAGCAGCCAAGATGCGAGCGGGAGTCTTCAGTACGAGCAGTACTTC. This translates into CASSQDASGSLQYEQYF.